The rows below give T cell receptor beta chains drawn from one sample of a study of cytomegalovirus exposure and HLA in healthy donors. Measured with immunoSEQ multiplex PCR; TCRdb has only the in-frame clones, and not every one. The sample gives 150,000 to 200,000 clones, 84% of which show up once; around 0.25% is in the top ten. The specimen was PBMCs. These receptors were collected from a boy aged 10-17 years in good health and CMV-seronegative. CDR3s include the opening cysteine and the closing phenylalanine or tryptophan. The order of the fields is D gene, clone size, V gene, J gene, CDR3 DNA, CDR3 protein. D genes are given only for firm matches. Expanded clones are given a class, and other clones once, few, many or no size at all.

d_call: NA
clone_size: NA
v_call: TRBV28
j_call: TRBJ1-1
cdr3_nt: TGTGCCAGCGAGGGCAGCCAGCGGGAGGGAGCTTTCTTT
cdr3_aa: CASEGSQREGAFF

d_call: TRBD1
clone_size: once
v_call: TRBV2
j_call: TRBJ1-2
cdr3_nt: TGTGCCACAGGGGGGTTCGCCTACACCTTC
cdr3_aa: CATGGFAYTF

d_call: TRBD1
clone_size: NA
v_call: TRBV18
j_call: TRBJ2-6
cdr3_nt: TGTGCCAGCTCACCACTCGGAGGACAGGGCTTACCTGGGGCCAACGTCCTGACTTTC
cdr3_aa: CASSPLGGQGLPGANVLTF

d_call: NA
clone_size: NA
v_call: TRBV5-4
j_call: TRBJ2-1
cdr3_nt: TGTGCCAGCCGCACGGAAGTAGCGGCAAATGAGCAGTTCTTC
cdr3_aa: CASRTEVAANEQFF

d_call: NA
clone_size: NA
v_call: TRBV9
j_call: TRBJ1-2
cdr3_nt: TGTGCCAGCAGCCCCTCGATTCTAGGCGACTATGGCTACACCTTC
cdr3_aa: CASSPSILGDYGYTF

d_call: TRBD1
clone_size: NA
v_call: TRBV30
j_call: TRBJ1-2
cdr3_nt: TGTGCCTGGAGTGTACGGACAGGGACGTATGGCTACACCTTC
cdr3_aa: CAWSVRTGTYGYTF

d_call: NA
clone_size: NA
v_call: TRBV6-1
j_call: TRBJ2-7
cdr3_nt: TGTGCCAGCAGGGACATGGGCTACGAGCAGTACTTC
cdr3_aa: CASRDMGYEQYF

d_call: NA
clone_size: NA
v_call: TRBV19
j_call: TRBJ2-3
cdr3_nt: TGTGCCAGTAGTATCGGTGAGGGTACGCAGTATTTT
cdr3_aa: CASSIGEGTQYF

d_call: NA
clone_size: NA
v_call: TRBV2
j_call: TRBJ2-2
cdr3_nt: TGTGCCAGCAGTGCGTGGAGCGGGACCGGGGAGCTGTTTTTT
cdr3_aa: CASSAWSGTGELFF

d_call: TRBD1
clone_size: NA
v_call: TRBV28
j_call: TRBJ2-7
cdr3_nt: TGTGCCAGCAGGACGGGACAGGGGGCTTACGAGCAGTACTTC
cdr3_aa: CASRTGQGAYEQYF

d_call: NA
clone_size: NA
v_call: TRBV27
j_call: TRBJ1-2
cdr3_nt: TGTGCCAGCAGTTTAAGCGGACAGAACTACGCTAACTATGGCTACACCTTC
cdr3_aa: CASSLSGQNYANYGYTF

d_call: TRBD1
clone_size: NA
v_call: TRBV10-3
j_call: TRBJ2-7
cdr3_nt: TGTGCCATCAGGGTGGACAGGAACGAGCAGTACTTC
cdr3_aa: CAIRVDRNEQYF

d_call: NA
clone_size: NA
v_call: TRBV29-1
j_call: TRBJ2-7
cdr3_nt: TGCAGCGTCGGGTCGAACTACGAGCAGTACTTC
cdr3_aa: CSVGSNYEQYF

d_call: TRBD1
clone_size: few
v_call: TRBV5-1
j_call: TRBJ1-3
cdr3_nt: TGCGCCAGCAGTGTGACAGGGGTGAACACCATATATTTT
cdr3_aa: CASSVTGVNTIYF

d_call: TRBD1
clone_size: NA
v_call: TRBV6-1
j_call: TRBJ1-5
cdr3_nt: TGTGCCAGCACCATGACAGGGGAACAGCCCCAGCATTTT
cdr3_aa: CASTMTGEQPQHF

d_call: TRBD1
clone_size: NA
v_call: TRBV30
j_call: TRBJ1-1
cdr3_nt: TGTGCCTGGAGTGCCCTGACAGGGCGGAACACTGAAGCTTTCTTT
cdr3_aa: CAWSALTGRNTEAFF

d_call: TRBD2
clone_size: NA
v_call: TRBV6-6
j_call: TRBJ2-7
cdr3_nt: TGTGCCAGCAGAACCCGGACTAGCGACTCCTACGAGCAGTACTTC
cdr3_aa: CASRTRTSDSYEQYF

d_call: TRBD2
clone_size: NA
v_call: TRBV7-2
j_call: TRBJ2-5
cdr3_nt: TGTGCCAGCAGCTTAAAGTTCCCGCTAGCGGGAGGTGAGACCCAGTACTTC
cdr3_aa: CASSLKFPLAGGETQYF

d_call: NA
clone_size: NA
v_call: TRBV5-1
j_call: TRBJ2-2
cdr3_nt: TGCGCCAGCAGCTTGGGAGGAGGGGGCGACACCGGGGAGCTGTTTTTT
cdr3_aa: CASSLGGGGDTGELFF

d_call: NA
clone_size: NA
v_call: TRBV19
j_call: TRBJ1-2
cdr3_nt: TGTGCCAGTAGTTGGAGATTTCTAACTGGCTACACCTTC
cdr3_aa: CASSWRFLTGYTF

d_call: TRBD1
clone_size: NA
v_call: TRBV7-9
j_call: TRBJ1-4
cdr3_nt: TGTGCCAGCAGCTTAGGTGACAGGGGAGAGAGTGAAAAACTGTTTTTT
cdr3_aa: CASSLGDRGESEKLFF

d_call: NA
clone_size: NA
v_call: TRBV9
j_call: TRBJ1-3
cdr3_nt: TGTGCCAGCAGCGTCAACTCTGGAAACACCATATATTTT
cdr3_aa: CASSVNSGNTIYF

d_call: NA
clone_size: NA
v_call: TRBV30
j_call: TRBJ1-2
cdr3_nt: TGTGCCTGGAGTGTACGCGAGGCCTATGGCTACACCTTC
cdr3_aa: CAWSVREAYGYTF

d_call: TRBD1
clone_size: NA
v_call: TRBV30
j_call: TRBJ2-3
cdr3_nt: TGTGCCTGGAGTGTAGGGACAGGTATGATCACAGATACGCAGTATTTT
cdr3_aa: CAWSVGTGMITDTQYF

d_call: NA
clone_size: NA
v_call: TRBV29-1
j_call: TRBJ2-7
cdr3_nt: TGCAGCGTTACGGACAGGGCGGGGGCCTACGAGCAGTACTTC
cdr3_aa: CSVTDRAGAYEQYF

d_call: TRBD2
clone_size: NA
v_call: TRBV28
j_call: TRBJ2-7
cdr3_nt: TGTGCCAGCAGTTTCCCCCTCAGCGGGAGTTCGTCCTACGAGCAGTACTTC
cdr3_aa: CASSFPLSGSSSYEQYF

d_call: TRBD1
clone_size: NA
v_call: TRBV11-2
j_call: TRBJ1-1
cdr3_nt: TGTGCCAGCAGCGCTAACAGGGGGCGCGGATTCACTGAAGCTTTCTTT
cdr3_aa: CASSANRGRGFTEAFF

d_call: NA
clone_size: NA
v_call: TRBV28
j_call: TRBJ2-3
cdr3_nt: TGTGCCAGCAGCTTGACTAGGGATACGCAGTATTTT
cdr3_aa: CASSLTRDTQYF

d_call: NA
clone_size: NA
v_call: TRBV5-1
j_call: TRBJ1-2
cdr3_nt: TGCGCCAGCAGCTTATTTGGACAGCCCTATGGCTACACCTTC
cdr3_aa: CASSLFGQPYGYTF

d_call: TRBD1
clone_size: NA
v_call: TRBV2
j_call: TRBJ1-2
cdr3_nt: TGTGCCAGCAGTTCCGGGACAGGGGTCGGCTACACCTTC
cdr3_aa: CASSSGTGVGYTF

d_call: TRBD2
clone_size: NA
v_call: TRBV5-4
j_call: TRBJ2-1
cdr3_nt: TGTGCCAGCAGCAAACTAGCGGGAGAAAGTTATGAGCAGTTCTTC
cdr3_aa: CASSKLAGESYEQFF